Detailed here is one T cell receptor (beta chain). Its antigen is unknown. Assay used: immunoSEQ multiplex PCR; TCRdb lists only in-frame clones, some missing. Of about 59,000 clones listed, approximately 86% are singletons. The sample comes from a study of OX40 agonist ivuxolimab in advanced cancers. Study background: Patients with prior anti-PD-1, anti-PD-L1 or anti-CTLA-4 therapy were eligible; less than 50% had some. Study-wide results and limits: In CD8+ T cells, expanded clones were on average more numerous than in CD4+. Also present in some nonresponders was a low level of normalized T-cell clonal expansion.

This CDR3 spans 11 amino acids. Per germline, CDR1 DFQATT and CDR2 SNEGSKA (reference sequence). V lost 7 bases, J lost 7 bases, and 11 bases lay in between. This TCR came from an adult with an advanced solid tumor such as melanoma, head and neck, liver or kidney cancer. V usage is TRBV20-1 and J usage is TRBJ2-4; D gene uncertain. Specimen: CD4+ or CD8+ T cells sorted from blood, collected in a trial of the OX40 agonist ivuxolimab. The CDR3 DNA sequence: TGCAGTGGTCTAACTTTTAACATTCAGTACTTC. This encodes CSGLTFNIQYF.